One sample yielded the 12 T cell receptor beta chains listed below, sequenced in a study of T cell responses to AZD1222 COVID-19 vaccine (dated by TCRdb to the early 2020s). The intended sense of this specimen's time point label: baseline before first vaccination. The protocol used for the library was the immunoSEQ multiplex PCR assay. TCRdb provides this immuneACCESS table in a form limited to in-frame rearrangements. Some clones are lacking; in checked studies, under half of them reflect an unresolved V gene, and why the rest are absent is not known. The table for this sample lists roughly 120,000 clones; about 90% of them were counted only once. The ten largest clones represent 7.5% of the sample. Sequenced here: peripheral blood, sampled on day 0 of AZD1222 vaccination. The receptors here all came from an adult in good health.

The CDR3 bases are TGTGCCATCAGTGCTCAGGGTGGGGAAAAACTGTTTTTT. Translated: CAISAQGGEKLFF. This chain connects TRBV10-3 to TRBJ1-4, with D possibly matching TRBD1 (5 bases). Germline loops: CDR1 ENHRY, CDR2 SYGVKD. The germline V and J ends were trimmed by 4 bases and 8 bases, with 11 bases remaining between them. CDR3 length: 13 residues.

The rearrangement uses TRBV6-5 and TRBJ1-5; D not resolved. This CDR3 region has 14 residues. V lost 0 bases, J lost 7 bases, and 10 bases lay in between. CDR1 MNHEY and CDR2 SVGAGI come from the germline V gene. The CDR3 loop is CASSYSRHDQPQHF. The CDR3 DNA reads as TGTGCCAGCAGTTACTCGAGGCATGACCAGCCCCAGCATTTT.

V usage is TRBV13 and J usage is TRBJ2-7; TRBD1 might be the D (5 bases). Germline V lookup: CDR1 PRHDT, CDR2 FYEKMQ (reference sequence). The CDR3 runs to 14 residues. Trimming pared 1 base from V and 4 bases from J, leaving 11 bases between. CDR3 coding DNA: TGTGCCAGCAGCTTAGCGGACACTGTATACGAGCAGTACTTC. Translated: CASSLADTVYEQYF.

The chain uses TRBV29-1 and TRBJ1-5; TRBD1 aligns across 9 bases. Germline V lookup: CDR1 SQVTM, CDR2 ANQGSEA. The CDR3 covers 15 residues. J gave up 6 bases and V 0 bases, and 6 bases lay outside the gene matches. CDR3: CSVEEGTGGSQPQHF. CDR3 coding DNA: TGCAGCGTTGAAGAGGGAACAGGGGGCTCTCAGCCCCAGCATTTT.

This chain links TRBV27 with TRBJ2-7; 7 bases line up with TRBD2. Per the germline V gene, CDR1 is MNHEY and CDR2 is SMNVEV (reference sequence). J was trimmed by 1 base and V by 2 bases; bases with no gene match: 5. This CDR3 contains 15 residues. CDR3 coding DNA: TGTGCCAGCAGTTTAGTAGCGGGTCTATCCTACGAGCAGTACTTC. The encoded protein is CASSLVAGLSYEQYF.

This clone was recorded only once. The chain employs TRBV23-1 and TRBJ1-5; TRBD1 aligns across 7 bases. TRBV23-1 is sorted into the ORF group, with uncertain function. Unmatched junction bases numbered 7, after V lost 8 bases and J lost 9 bases. CDR3 size: 12 residues. CDR3 amino acids: CASSTSGGPQHF. The DNA for the CDR3 is TGCGCCAGCTCCACATCAGGGGGGCCCCAGCATTTT.

The chain carries TRBV19 and TRBJ2-7; 7 nucleotides line up with TRBD2. The CDR3 extends over 15 amino acids. Unmatched junction bases numbered 9, after V lost 1 base and J lost 6 bases. Germline assignment: CDR1 LNHDA and CDR2 SQIVND (reference sequence). The CDR3 loop is CASSIGSGDFSEQYF. In DNA, the CDR3 is TGTGCCAGTAGTATAGGAAGCGGGGACTTCTCCGAGCAGTACTTC.

V gene TRBV7-2 combines with J gene TRBJ1-5, with D unclear. The germline V and J ends were trimmed by 0 bases and 6 bases, with 12 bases remaining between them. This CDR3 spans 15 amino acids. Germline V gene data show CDR1 as SGHTA and CDR2 as FQGNSA. The DNA of the CDR3 is TGTGCCAGCAGCTTAGCGGGAAGCCAAGGTCAGCCCCAGCATTTT. This codes for CASSLAGSQGQPQHF.

This clone was detected once. This chain joins TRBV4-1 and TRBJ1-5; D not certain. CDR3 size: 14 residues. V lost 4 bases and J lost 0, with 7 bases in between. Germline assignment: CDR1 MGHRA and CDR2 YSYEKL. The CDR3 reads CASSPGGSNQPQHF. CDR3 sequence (DNA): TGCGCCAGCAGCCCAGGAGGTAGCAATCAGCCCCAGCATTTT.

This clone was picked up a small number of times. The J gene is TRBJ1-1, the V gene TRBV4-1, with D possibly being TRBD1 (6 bases). V shed 2 bases and J shed 4 bases, with 14 bases lying between them. Germline V CDR1 and CDR2: MGHRA, YSYEKL. This CDR3 is 15 amino acids long. CDR3: CASSQPRRGGTEAFF. In DNA, the CDR3 is TGCGCCAGCAGCCAACCTCGCAGGGGCGGCACTGAAGCTTTCTTT.

V usage is TRBV7-9 and J usage is TRBJ1-1; perhaps TRBD1 as D (6 bases). CDR1 SEHNR and CDR2 FQNEAQ come from the germline V gene (reference sequence). This CDR3 contains 13 residues. Trimming pared 3 bases from V and 5 bases from J, leaving 10 bases between. CDR3 protein: CASSFGRGTEAFF. The CDR3 DNA follows: TGTGCCAGCAGCTTTGGTAGGGGGACTGAAGCTTTCTTT.

This chain uses TRBV9 with TRBJ2-5; TRBD2 agrees at 9 bases. Germline trimming cut 3 bases from V and 5 bases from J; bases unmatched to any gene: 11. This CDR3 is built from 16 residues. In germline, CDR1 is SGDLS, CDR2 YYNGEE. Written as DNA, the CDR3 is TGTGCCAGCAGCGACCGGGGACTAGCCGCGCAGGAGACCCAGTACTTC. Protein sequence: CASSDRGLAAQETQYF.